The next 5 T cell receptor beta chains were all read from a single sample in a study of blood T cells in healthy people across ages. It was with a sample-barcoded 5' primer and a J-beta primer mix that a second PCR of roughly 6 to 11 cycles was run. TCRdb used MiXCR to reprocess the 5' RACE reads, holding one entry per CDR3 protein. Of about 1.8 million distinct CDR3 sequences listed, around 50% were seen once; the top ten hold roughly 2.1%. The material sequenced was blood. The receptors here all came from a woman aged 40 to 55 in good health.

V gene TRBV20-1 combines with J gene TRBJ2-7; D assignment may be TRBD1 or TRBD2 (5 bases each). V dropped 1 base and J dropped 7 bases, with 17 bases sitting between them. The CDR3 extends over 14 amino acids. The V gene's germline CDR1 is DFQATT and CDR2 SNEGSKA (reference sequence). CDR3 protein: CSARVHGAYNEQYF. The CDR3 nucleotides read TGCAGTGCTAGAGTCCACGGGGCATACAATGAGCAGTACTTC.

This clonotype was counted between two and nine times. The chain recombines TRBV6-1 with TRBJ2-7; D remains unclear. The germline CDR1 and CDR2 sequences are MNHNS and SASEGT. The CDR3 is 14 residues long. Trimming took off 7 bases at V and 3 bases at J, with 16 bases between the two ends. CDR3 DNA sequence: TGTGCCAGCAAAACGTCTAGGACGCTCTACGAGCAGTACTTC. Protein product: CASKTSRTLYEQYF.

This clonotype has only a few counts. V and J are TRBV11-1 and TRBJ1-2; D is undetermined. This CDR3 comprises 13 residues. V lost 6 bases and J lost 0, with 8 bases in between. Germline lookup yields CDR1 SGHAT and CDR2 FQDESV (reference sequence). The CDR3 DNA reads TGTGCCAGCAGTACGACACCTAACTATGGCTACACCTTC. It is translated as CASSTTPNYGYTF.

This clonotype came up a few times. The V call is TRBV6-6, the J call TRBJ1-2; 9 bases line up with TRBD1. The J segment lost 5 bases and the V segment lost 10 bases, leaving 20 bases of the junction unmatched. This CDR3 comprises 17 residues. The germline V gene encodes CDR1 MNHNY and CDR2 SVGAGI (reference sequence). The CDR3 region has the DNA TGTGCCACCCAGACCGGGACAGGGCCACAGACTCTATATGGCTACACCTTC. Protein sequence: CATQTGTGPQTLYGYTF.

This rearrangement joins TRBV20-1 to TRBJ1-1, with 8 bases fitting TRBD1. The V gene end was trimmed by 0 bases and the J gene end by 6 bases; junction bases not matched to a gene: 0. CDR1 DFQATT and CDR2 SNEGSKA come from the germline V gene (reference sequence). This CDR3 comprises 12 residues. As DNA, the CDR3 is TGCAGTGCTAGAGAGACAGGGGCTGAAGCTTTCTTT. Protein: CSARETGAEAFF.